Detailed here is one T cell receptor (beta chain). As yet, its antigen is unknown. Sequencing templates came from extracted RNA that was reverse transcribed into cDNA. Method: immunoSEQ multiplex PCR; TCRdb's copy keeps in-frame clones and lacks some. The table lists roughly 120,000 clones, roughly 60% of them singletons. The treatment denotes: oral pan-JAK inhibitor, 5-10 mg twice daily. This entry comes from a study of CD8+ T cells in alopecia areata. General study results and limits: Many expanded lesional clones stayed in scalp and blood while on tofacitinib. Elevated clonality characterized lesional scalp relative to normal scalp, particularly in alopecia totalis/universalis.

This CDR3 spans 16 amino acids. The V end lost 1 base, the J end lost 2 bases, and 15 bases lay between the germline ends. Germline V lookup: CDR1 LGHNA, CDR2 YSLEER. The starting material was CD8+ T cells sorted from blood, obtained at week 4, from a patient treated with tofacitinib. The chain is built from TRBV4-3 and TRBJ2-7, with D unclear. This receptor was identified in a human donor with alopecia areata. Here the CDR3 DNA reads TGCGCCAGCAGCCAAGCGGCCGTGACACCGACCTACGAGCAGTACTTC. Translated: CASSQAAVTPTYEQYF.